Detailed here is one T cell receptor beta chain. In the study's own analysis: Amplification from reference gene primers served as the basis for estimated nucleated cell counts. The method was immunoSEQ multiplex PCR; TCRdb's version includes in-frame clones alone and lacks a portion of them. V and J calls and clone size are copied from that table; D and trimming were computed from the DNA. The table shows around 130,000 clones, with roughly 81% occurring only once. The trim removed 7 bases at V and 3 bases at J, leaving 18 bases unmatched. Germline-derived CDR1 and CDR2 are MNHEY and SMNVEV (reference sequence). The CDR3 totals 19 residues. The data originate from a study of blood T cell repertoires in COVID-19. At the level of the study: The samples span acute and convalescent COVID-19 from the United States, Italy and Spain. T cells, B-cell-depleted T cells, or PBMCs provided the cDNA or gDNA that served as material.

Sequencing was carried out using peripheral blood. This receptor was identified in a human donor in a cohort sampled during active COVID-19. V and J are TRBV27 and TRBJ1-6; 7 nucleotides align to TRBD1. The CDR3 nucleotides are TGTGCCAGCACCTCAAGACAGGGAATGGGAATTGACTATAATTCACCCCTCCACTTT. Translated: CASTSRQGMGIDYNSPLHF.